Here is one TCR beta chain with its context. The data stem from a study of control samples from healthy donors and cancer patients. Germline V gene sequence: CDR1 SGHTA, CDR2 FQGTGA. There are 18 residues in the CDR3. The trim removed 8 bases at V and 2 bases at J, leaving 14 bases unmatched. The assay was immunoSEQ multiplex PCR, and TCRdb's table has in-frame clones only and misses some. The sample comprises 35,000 to 50,000 clones, less than 90% of which are singletons, and approximately 48% rests with the top ten. The sequence came from a man aged 60 to 69 in good health. This chain connects TRBV7-3 to TRBJ2-2; TRBD2 aligns across 10 bases. The sequencing input was blood. DNA for the CDR3: TGTGCCAGCGGAAGGGCGTTCCTAGCGGGAGTTAACACCGGGGAGCTGTTTTTT. It specifies CASGRAFLAGVNTGELFF. The full variable domain, completed using reference TRBV7-3 and TRBJ2-2, is GAGVSQTPSNKVTEKGKYVELRCDPISGHTALYWYRQSLGQGPEFLIYFQGTGAADDSGLPNDRFFAVRPEGSVSTLKIQRTERGDSAVYLCASGRAFLAGVNTGELFFGEGSRLTVL.